This T cell receptor (beta chain) was found in a study of T cell responses to AZD1222 COVID-19 vaccine. Assay used: immunoSEQ multiplex PCR; TCRdb lists only in-frame clones, some missing. The sample shows 120,000 or so clones, around 88% of them seen only once. The CDR3 sequence is 14 residues long. The germline CDR1 and CDR2 sequences are MNHEY and SMNVEV (reference sequence). The junction had 4 bases not matched to a gene; V was cut back by 4 bases and J by 3 bases. This material consisted of peripheral blood, taken 28 days after the second AZD1222 dose. The TCR originated in an adult who received the AZD1222 COVID-19 vaccine. The chain employs TRBV27 and TRBJ2-7, with 9 bases matching TRBD1. Here the CDR3 DNA reads TGTGCCAGCAGTTACCGGGACAGGGTCTACGAGCAGTACTTC. It translates to CASSYRDRVYEQYF.